These 18 T cell receptor beta chains share one sample of origin, sequenced in a study of blood T cell repertoires in COVID-19. Measured with immunoSEQ multiplex PCR; TCRdb has only the in-frame clones, and not every one. The sample consists of around 170,000 clones, 65% to 85% of them appearing once. The material sequenced was peripheral blood. Receptors were obtained from a woman aged 80 or older with acute or convalescent COVID-19.

This chain joins TRBV19 and TRBJ1-1; 9 bases align to TRBD1. The length of the CDR3 is 16 residues. V trimming: 1 base; J trimming: 4 bases; junction bases outside the gene matches: 7. The germline V gene has CDR1 LNHDA and CDR2 SQIVND (reference sequence). The CDR3, as DNA: TGTGCCAGTAGTATAGCTCACAGGGGGCGCGTCACTGAAGCTTTCTTT. As protein: CASSIAHRGRVTEAFF.

The CDR3: CASSLGQRYGYTF. The CDR3 DNA sequence: TGTGCCAGCTCACTAGGACAGAGATATGGCTACACCTTC. The V gene is TRBV18, the J gene TRBJ1-2, with a possible D match to TRBD1 (6 bases). V lost 4 bases and J 5 bases, leaving 11 bases between the germline ends. Germline V CDR1 and CDR2: KGHSH, LQKENI. The CDR3 has 13 amino acids.

This chain links TRBV5-1 with TRBJ1-1, with a weak D call TRBD1 (5 bases). Per germline, CDR1 SGHRS and CDR2 YFSETQ. The V end was cut by 2 bases, the J end by 0 bases, with 17 bases between. This CDR3 is built from 17 residues. CDR3 DNA sequence: TGCGCCAGCAGCTTCCAGGGAATAGGGTCCTTGAACACTGAAGCTTTCTTT. Its translation is CASSFQGIGSLNTEAFF.

V gene TRBV18 combines with J gene TRBJ2-2; TRBD2 matches 7 bases. The CDR3 sequence is 14 residues long. Unmatched junction bases numbered 2, after V lost 3 bases and J lost 4 bases. Germline V lookup: CDR1 KGHSH, CDR2 LQKENI. The CDR3 nucleotides are TGTGCCAGCTCACCCCCGGGGGGCACCGGGGAGCTGTTTTTT. Protein sequence: CASSPPGGTGELFF. The entire variable domain, with the rest obtained from reference TRBV18 and TRBJ2-2, is as follows: NAGVMQNPRHLVRRRGQEARLRCSPMKGHSHVYWYRQLPEEGLKFMVYLQKENIIDESGMPKERFSAEFPKEGPSILRIQQVVRGDSAAYFCASSPPGGTGELFFGEGSRLTVL.

The chain joins TRBV29-1 to TRBJ2-3; 10 bases map to TRBD2. This CDR3 spans 13 amino acids. With V trimmed by 7 bases and J by 3 bases, 4 bases remained unmatched. Germline lookup yields CDR1 SQVTM and CDR2 ANQGSEA. CDR3 nucleotides: TGCAGCGGAGAGCGGGGGGGGACAGATACGCAGTATTTT. As protein: CSGERGGTDTQYF.

V and J are TRBV3-1 (or the pseudogene TRBV3-2) and TRBJ2-7, with 7 bases that match TRBD1. Losses at the gene ends were 1 base for V and 3 bases for J; bases not matched to a gene: 9. The CDR3 extends over 16 amino acids. Per the germline V gene, CDR1 is LGHDT and CDR2 is YNNKEL (reference sequence). CDR3 region: CASSQGATGLDYEQYF. The CDR3 DNA follows: TGTGCCAGCAGCCAAGGGGCGACAGGGTTAGACTACGAGCAGTACTTC.

Notes on this clone: The junction shows a germline mismatch at one end, possibly a read error. The J gene is TRBJ1-6, the V gene TRBV7-9; D remains ambiguous. The germline V gene has CDR1 SEHNR and CDR2 FQNEAQ (reference sequence). The CDR3 totals 14 residues. CDR3 protein: CASSSGPYNSPLHF. The CDR3 DNA reads as TGTGCCAGCAGCTCTGGGCCCTACAATTCACCCCTCCACTTT.

This clone was counted a few times. The rearrangement uses TRBV18 and TRBJ1-1; 9 bases match TRBD1. The CDR3 totals 16 residues. The germline CDR1 and CDR2 sequences are KGHSH and LQKENI. With 6 bases clipped from V and 4 bases from J, the junction kept 12 bases outside the gene matches. The CDR3 region is CASSPGDRVRVTEAFF. CDR3 DNA: TGTGCCAGCTCCCCGGGGGACAGGGTACGAGTCACTGAAGCTTTCTTT.

This clone was seen a single time. The chain uses TRBV2 and TRBJ2-7, with 11 bases lining up with TRBD1. V lost 6 bases and J lost 6; bases outside the gene matches: 16. This CDR3 contains 17 residues. Germline assignment: CDR1 SNHLY and CDR2 FYNNEI. The CDR3: CASSPGQGAAGGREQYF. CDR3 DNA sequence: TGTGCCAGCAGCCCCGGACAGGGGGCGGCGGGAGGGCGCGAGCAGTACTTC.

In DNA form, the CDR3 reads TGTGCCAGCAGCATCTACTGGGGACTAGCGGAGAACACCGGGGAGCTGTTTTTT. Translating gives CASSIYWGLAENTGELFF. The chain combines TRBV7-9 with TRBJ2-2, with 11 bases aligning to TRBD2. This CDR3 is built from 18 residues. From germline, CDR1 is SEHNR and CDR2 FQNEAQ (reference sequence). V trimming: 5 bases; J trimming: 1 base; junction bases outside the gene matches: 9.

The V call is TRBV18, the J call TRBJ2-7; TRBD1 might be the D (6 bases). Trimming shortened V by 3 bases and J by 5 bases, and 14 bases separated the two germline ends. CDR1 is KGHSH and CDR2 is LQKENI in the germline V gene. This CDR3 spans 14 amino acids. CDR3 DNA: TGTGCCAGCTCACCTCCCGGGACACCCGACGAGCAGTACTTC. Its protein is CASSPPGTPDEQYF.

This clone was seen a few times. The CDR3: CASSLVNLAGDVYEQYF. CDR3 coding DNA: TGCGCCAGCAGCTTGGTGAATCTGGCAGGGGACGTCTACGAGCAGTACTTC. V is TRBV5-1 and J is TRBJ2-7; maybe TRBD1 (6 bases). The germline gives CDR1 SGHRS, CDR2 YFSETQ. CDR3 size: 17 residues. Between the trimmed V and J ends, which lost 0 bases and 3 bases, there was a span of 19 bases.

V gene TRBV27 combines with J gene TRBJ2-3, with D possibly TRBD1 on 5 matching bases. CDR3 size: 15 residues. Trimming pared 3 bases from V and 4 bases from J, leaving 14 bases between. CDR1 and CDR2 from the germline V gene are MNHEY and SMNVEV (reference sequence). In DNA, the CDR3 is TGTGCCAGCAGTTTCCGGCCCTGGGGCGCAGATACGCAGTATTTT. Amino acids: CASSFRPWGADTQYF.

This clone was observed a handful of times. The chain couples TRBV6-1 to TRBJ2-3; D is uncertain. In germline, CDR1 is MNHNS, CDR2 SASEGT. The CDR3 is made up of 12 amino acids. The V and J ends lost 3 bases and 4 bases respectively, with 5 bases between them. CDR3: CASSEQADTQYF. CDR3 nucleotide sequence: TGTGCCAGCAGTGAGCAGGCAGATACGCAGTATTTT.

V is TRBV27 and J is TRBJ2-7; perhaps TRBD1 as D (5 bases). V shed 3 bases and J shed 0 bases, with 9 bases lying between them. The CDR3 extends over 14 amino acids. Germline V gene lookup returns CDR1 MNHEY and CDR2 SMNVEV (reference sequence). The CDR3 DNA reads as TGTGCCAGCAGTTTCAGGGTTCCCTCCTACGAGCAGTACTTC. It encodes CASSFRVPSYEQYF.

The table lists this clone with a count of one. The V gene is TRBV7-9, the J gene TRBJ2-5; the match to TRBD2 covers 8 bases. The germline gives CDR1 SEHNR, CDR2 FQNEAQ (reference sequence). This CDR3 is 19 amino acids long. The trim removed 4 bases at V and 2 bases at J, leaving 18 bases unmatched. The CDR3 DNA is TGTGCCAGCAGCTCCCTCAGGACTAGCTATACTATTTCTCAAGAGACCCAGTACTTC. Its translation is CASSSLRTSYTISQETQYF. The whole variable domain, filled in from reference TRBV7-9 and TRBJ2-5, reads DTGVSQNPRHKITKRGQNVTFRCDPISEHNRLYWYRQTLGQGPEFLTYFQNEAQLEKSRLLSDRFSAERPKGSFSTLEIQRTEQGDSAMYLCASSSLRTSYTISQETQYFGPGTRLLVL.

V is TRBV5-1 and J is TRBJ1-4; D may be TRBD1 (6 bases). Germline loops: CDR1 SGHRS, CDR2 YFSETQ. V lost 4 bases, J lost 5 bases, and 15 bases lay in between. The CDR3 totals 15 residues. The CDR3 loop reads CASSPDRDTNEKLFF. The CDR3 DNA is TGCGCCAGCAGCCCGGACCGGGACACAAATGAAAAACTGTTTTTT.

This chain uses TRBV5-1 with TRBJ2-1, with 9 nucleotides matching TRBD1. Per the germline V gene, CDR1 is SGHRS and CDR2 is YFSETQ. This CDR3 spans 17 amino acids. The ends lost 4 bases at V and 3 bases at J; junction bases unmatched: 11. The CDR3 loop reads CASSGLPLGQGYNEQFF. CDR3 nucleotides: TGCGCCAGCAGCGGATTGCCGTTGGGACAGGGCTACAATGAGCAGTTCTTC.